The sequence of this T cell receptor beta chain was determined in a study of brain metastases from non-small cell lung cancer. Measured with immunoSEQ multiplex PCR; TCRdb has only the in-frame clones, and not every one. Of a few thousand clones in the sample, approximately 82% were seen once. A word on this clone: Its antigen is as yet unknown.

The CDR3 has 16 residues. Per the germline V gene, CDR1 is MDHEN and CDR2 is SYDVKM. V shed 3 bases and J 0 bases; nucleotides not matched to a gene: 7. Whole-study results and caveats: Metastases had sparse T cells but largely shared repertoires with primaries. Fewer infiltrating T cells were found in brain metastases than primaries. Compared with their matched primary tumors, about 62% of brain metastases showed expanded T-cell clones.

The clonotype originates from a donor at least 40 years old with non-small cell lung cancer. The sample consisted of primary lung tumor tissue. This chain connects TRBV28 to TRBJ1-2; 7 bases map to TRBD1. This chain's CDR3 is CASSFLLGTANYGYTF. CDR3 coding DNA: TGTGCCAGCAGTTTCCTTCTGGGGACAGCTAACTATGGCTACACCTTC.